A single sample is the source of the 16 T cell receptor beta chains below, sequenced in a study of CD8 T cells in acute hepatitis C reinfection. Regarding time point: naive CD8 control sorted from an acute-time-point sample. This table comes from immunoSEQ multiplex PCR, and its TCRdb copy is limited to in-frame clones, with some not included. This sample has tens of thousands of clones, with 70% to 90% found just once. What was sequenced was naive CD8+ T cells from PBMCs. Every receptor here comes from a woman under 30 who spontaneously cleared hepatitis C infection.

V gene TRBV11-2 combines with J gene TRBJ1-1; a possible D gene is TRBD1 (5 bases). The V gene lost 3 bases and the J gene lost 4 bases, with 15 bases spanning the gap. This CDR3 contains 15 residues. The germline CDR1 and CDR2 sequences are SGHAT and FQNNGV. CDR3 sequence: CASSFLAGGGTEAFF. The DNA of the CDR3 is TGTGCCAGCAGCTTTCTAGCCGGCGGGGGCACTGAAGCTTTCTTT.

This clone was picked up a small number of times. This sequence joins TRBV9 and TRBJ2-1; 11 bases map to TRBD2. Germline CDR1 reads SGDLS; CDR2 reads YYNGEE. The CDR3 runs to 17 residues. With V trimmed by 3 bases and J by 7 bases, 12 bases remained unmatched. The CDR3 sequence: CASSGRSSGRPGNEQFF. Written as DNA, the CDR3 is TGTGCCAGCAGCGGAAGGTCTAGCGGGAGGCCCGGGAATGAGCAGTTCTTC.

The gene calls are TRBV6-6 and TRBJ2-7; either TRBD1 or TRBD2 may fit D (5 bases each). In germline, CDR1 is MNHNY, CDR2 SVGAGI (reference sequence). This CDR3 has 15 amino acids. Trimming took 8 bases from V and 1 from J, leaving 18 bases between them. The CDR3 bases are TGTGCCAGCTCACTCTCCGGGACGGTATCCTACGAGCAGTACTTC. Translating it yields CASSLSGTVSYEQYF.

V is TRBV6-1 and J is TRBJ1-1; TRBD1 might be the D (5 bases). The CDR3 is made up of 13 amino acids. Trimming shortened V by 4 bases and J by 7 bases, and 13 bases separated the two germline ends. The germline gives CDR1 MNHNS, CDR2 SASEGT. This chain's CDR3 is CASSGRQLVEAFF. CDR3 nucleotides: TGTGCCAGCAGTGGCCGACAGTTGGTTGAAGCTTTCTTT.

The gene calls are TRBV21-1 and TRBJ2-5; the DNA was not used to check the table's D call, TRBD2. TRBV21-1 is assigned pseudogene status. The CDR3 is 11 amino acids. CDR3 nucleotide sequence: TGTGCCAGCAGCAAGGATGTGCGGGGGTACTTC. Its protein is CASSKDVRGYF.

The J gene is TRBJ1-1, the V gene TRBV5-4, with TRBD1 matching 9 bases. V lost 6 bases to trimming and J lost 8 bases; unmatched junction nucleotides: 5. The CDR3 is 12 amino acids. The germline gives CDR1 SGHNT, CDR2 YYREEE (reference sequence). CDR3 nucleotide sequence: TGTGCCAGCATGACAGGGGGAGGGGAAGCTTTCTTT. This codes for CASMTGGGEAFF.

The rearrangement joins TRBV2 to TRBJ2-5; 10 bases map to TRBD2. Trimming removed 10 bases from V and 2 bases from J; junction bases left unmatched: 7. The CDR3 has 14 amino acids. CDR1 SNHLY and CDR2 FYNNEI come from the germline V gene. The CDR3 DNA reads as TGTGCCACAGTGCTAGCGGGAGATCAAGAGACCCAGTACTTC. Encoded protein: CATVLAGDQETQYF. Combining the CDR3 with reference TRBV2 and TRBJ2-5 gives the whole variable domain EPEVTQTPSHQVTQMGQEVILRCVPISNHLYFYWYRQILGQKVEFLVSFYNNEISEKSEIFDDQFSVERPDGSNFTLKIRSTKLEDSAMYFCATVLAGDQETQYFGPGTRLLVL.

This clone was picked up one time. The chain joins TRBV6-5 to TRBJ1-1, with TRBD1 as a possible D gene (6 bases). The CDR3 is 13 amino acids. Germline V lookup: CDR1 MNHEY, CDR2 SVGAGI. V shed 4 bases and J shed 7 bases, with 13 bases lying between them. CDR3 amino acids: CASSSGTLHEAFF. Written as DNA, the CDR3 is TGTGCCAGCAGTTCCGGGACACTCCATGAAGCTTTCTTT.

This sequence joins TRBV5-6 and TRBJ2-5, with TRBD2 matching 8 bases. This CDR3 contains 17 residues. J lost 5 bases, V lost 3 bases, and 15 bases had no gene match. Per germline, CDR1 SGHDT and CDR2 YYEEEE. CDR3 nucleotide sequence: TGTGCCAGCAGCTCCGCACCTCCGGGACTAGGGAGGGAGACCCAGTACTTC. Amino acids: CASSSAPPGLGRETQYF.

The chain joins TRBV7-9 to TRBJ1-1; D not certain. CDR1 and CDR2 from the germline V gene are SEHNR and FQNEAQ (reference sequence). Trimming shortened V by 10 bases and J by 11 bases, and 20 bases separated the two germline ends. This CDR3 has 12 residues. CDR3 protein: CATQARTPAAFF. CDR3 DNA: TGTGCCACCCAGGCTAGGACCCCGGCCGCTTTCTTT.

The table lists this clone with a few counts. This rearrangement joins TRBV6-6 to TRBJ1-1; 8 positions match TRBD1. This CDR3 is built from 14 residues. The V and J ends lost 1 base and 4 bases, in that order; junction bases with no gene match: 2. CDR1 and CDR2 (germline): MNHNY, SVGAGI (reference sequence). CDR3 in DNA: TGTGCCAGCAGTTACTATGACAGGGGCACTGAAGCTTTCTTT. This sequence encodes CASSYYDRGTEAFF.

The chain carries TRBV27 and TRBJ2-7, with a tentative D call TRBD1 (6 bases). The CDR3 contains 16 residues. The ends were cut back, 3 bases at V and 0 bases at J, with 15 bases in the middle. The germline gives CDR1 MNHEY, CDR2 SMNVEV (reference sequence). The CDR3 region is CASSFKAPGASYEQYF. CDR3 sequence (DNA): TGTGCCAGCAGTTTTAAAGCGCCAGGGGCCTCCTACGAGCAGTACTTC.

This chain joins TRBV5-1 and TRBJ2-1; D gene unclear. The CDR3 contains 15 residues. Between the trimmed V and J ends, which lost 0 bases and 9 bases, there was a span of 16 bases. Germline V CDR1 and CDR2: SGHRS, YFSETQ. CDR3 DNA: TGCGCCAGCAGCTTGGGGTATTTGGGCGCGACTGAGCAGTTCTTC. Translated: CASSLGYLGATEQFF.

The chain links TRBV9 to TRBJ1-3; 7 bases fit TRBD1. In germline, CDR1 is SGDLS, CDR2 YYNGEE. This CDR3 has 13 residues. V shed 3 bases and J 4 bases; nucleotides not matched to a gene: 1. The CDR3 DNA follows: TGTGCCAGCAGCGGACAGGGCGGAAACACCATATATTTT. Amino acid sequence: CASSGQGGNTIYF.

The gene calls are TRBV5-1 and TRBJ2-1, with D hard to call. The length of the CDR3 is 12 residues. The germline V gene encodes CDR1 SGHRS and CDR2 YFSETQ. Trimming shortened V by 4 bases and J by 2 bases, and 4 bases separated the two germline ends. CDR3 sequence: CASSQPYNEQFF. The CDR3 nucleotides are TGCGCCAGCAGCCAACCCTACAATGAGCAGTTCTTC. The variable domain in full, completed from reference TRBV5-1 and TRBJ2-1, reads KAGVTQTPRYLIKTRGQQVTLSCSPISGHRSVSWYQQTPGQGLQFLFEYFSETQRNKGNFPGRFSGRQFSNSRSEMNVSTLELGDSALYLCASSQPYNEQFFGPGTRLTVL.

The V and J genes are TRBV19 and TRBJ2-3; the match to TRBD1 covers 8 bases. V gave up 5 bases and J gave up 4 bases; unmatched junction bases: 8. The CDR3 runs 15 residues. Germline V gives CDR1 LNHDA, CDR2 SQIVND (reference sequence). The CDR3 sequence: CASSPWTGKADTQYF. The CDR3 coding sequence is TGTGCCAGTAGTCCCTGGACAGGGAAGGCAGATACGCAGTATTTT.